The 4 T cell receptor beta chains presented below share a single source sample, sequenced in a study of regulatory T cells in long-lasting Graves disease. Assembly of TCR beta libraries relied on iRepertoire HTBI primers together with Arm-PCR of CDR3 regions. In TCRdb, the multiplex PCR reads were re-called with MiXCR into one record per CDR3 protein. The sample shows about 560,000 distinct CDR3 sequences, about 15% of them seen only once. Time point defined: newly diagnosed GD, antithyroid drugs for less than 3 months. RNA from PBMCs was the source of the TCR library. This sample also belongs to another study, concerning T cells in Graves' hyperthyroidism and ophthalmopathy.

The sample here was peripheral blood mononuclear cells (PBMCs), taken at new diagnosis, from a patient treated with antithyroid drugs. These receptors were taken from a man between 18 and 29 years old with Graves disease.

This clonotype was seen more than once but under ten times. The chain joins TRBV10-3 to TRBJ1-4; TRBD1 might be the D (5 bases). In germline, CDR1 is ENHRY, CDR2 SYGVKD. There are 14 residues in the CDR3. V was clipped by 9 bases and J by 3 bases, with 14 bases between them. The CDR3 DNA reads TGTGCCATAGGGGAGGGATCGGCTAATGAAAAACTGTTTTTT. It codes for CAIGEGSANEKLFF.

This clonotype was recorded many times. The chain joins TRBV7-2 to TRBJ1-1, with D perhaps TRBD1 (5 bases). This CDR3 is built from 15 residues. Germline V gene lookup returns CDR1 SGHTA and CDR2 FQGNSA. The V end was cut by 5 bases, the J end by 0 bases, with 13 bases between. The CDR3 sequence: CASSPGAGLNTEAFF. DNA of the CDR3: TGTGCCAGCAGCCCTGGGGCAGGTCTGAACACTGAAGCTTTCTTT.

The chain has TRBV12-5 and TRBJ2-1; D is uncertain. V lost 4 bases, J lost 0 bases, and 16 bases lay in between. Germline assignment: CDR1 LGHNT and CDR2 FRNRAP. This CDR3 spans 17 amino acids. CDR3 residues: CASGSPSHEYSYNEQFF. CDR3 bases: TGTGCTAGTGGTTCCCCCTCACACGAGTACTCCTACAATGAGCAGTTCTTC.

Many counts were recorded for this clonotype. This chain joins TRBV28 and TRBJ2-4, with TRBD2 identical over 9 bases. V lost 6 bases and J lost 0; bases outside the gene matches: 3. CDR1 is MDHEN and CDR2 is SYDVKM in the germline V gene. The CDR3 is made up of 15 amino acids. The CDR3 region has the DNA TGTGCCAGCAGCCAAGCGGGAGGAGCCAAAAACATTCAGTACTTC. Protein: CASSQAGGAKNIQYF.